This is a list of T cell receptor beta chains from one sample in a study of human T cells and chemical hapten exposure. MiXCR, applied by TCRdb to the RACE reads, yields one record per CDR3 protein. The sample carries tens of thousands of distinct CDR3 sequences, 8.5% to 14% recorded once. The specimen comprised whole blood, sampled in connection with sensitization to the hapten diphenylcyclopropenone (DPC). These receptors originate from a woman aged 45 to 65 with alopecia areata. Some clones in this sample may be carry-over from other donors' samples. CDR3s include the opening cysteine and the closing phenylalanine or tryptophan. Fields, in order: D gene, clone size, V gene, J gene, CDR3 protein, CDR3 DNA. The D gene is left open where the match is weak. The size field is filled for only some rows; it gives once, few, many or a size class.

D gene: TRBD1
clone size: many
V gene: TRBV18
J gene: TRBJ1-2
CDR3 protein: CASSPQRQGADGYTF
CDR3 DNA: TGTGCCAGCTCACCCCAAAGGCAGGGGGCTGATGGCTACACCTTC

D gene: -
clone size: -
V gene: TRBV18
J gene: TRBJ1-1
CDR3 protein: CASSPRGTPQEVAFF
CDR3 DNA: TGTGCCAGCTCACCCCGCGGGACTCCCCAAGAGGTAGCTTTCTTT

D gene: -
clone size: many
V gene: TRBV6-2/TRBV6-3
J gene: TRBJ2-7
CDR3 protein: CASSPLNYEQYF
CDR3 DNA: TGTGCCAGCAGTCCCCTGAACTACGAGCAGTACTTC

D gene: -
clone size: many
V gene: TRBV7-7
J gene: TRBJ2-7
CDR3 protein: CASSLPGEHEQYF
CDR3 DNA: TGTGCCAGCAGCCTCCCGGGGGAACACGAGCAGTACTTC

D gene: TRBD2
clone size: few
V gene: TRBV2
J gene: TRBJ2-1
CDR3 protein: CASSLLADQFF
CDR3 DNA: TGTGCCAGCAGCTTACTAGCGGATCAGTTCTTC

D gene: -
clone size: many
V gene: TRBV18
J gene: TRBJ2-7
CDR3 protein: CASANSFWEQYF
CDR3 DNA: TGTGCCAGCGCAAACAGTTTTTGGGAGCAGTACTTC

D gene: -
clone size: many
V gene: TRBV7-8
J gene: TRBJ2-1
CDR3 protein: CASSLAGRLSEQFF
CDR3 DNA: TGTGCCAGCAGCTTAGCGGGTCGTCTTTCTGAGCAGTTCTTC

D gene: -
clone size: -
V gene: TRBV29-1
J gene: TRBJ2-1
CDR3 protein: CSVEDFRGAGNEQFF
CDR3 DNA: TGCAGCGTTGAAGATTTTCGGGGGGCAGGCAATGAGCAGTTCTTC

D gene: TRBD1
clone size: many
V gene: TRBV7-2
J gene: TRBJ2-7
CDR3 protein: CASSLHSWGQTTKNSYEQYF
CDR3 DNA: TGTGCCAGCAGCTTACACTCGTGGGGACAGACTACGAAAAACTCCTACGAGCAGTACTTC

D gene: -
clone size: few
V gene: TRBV28
J gene: TRBJ1-5
CDR3 protein: CASSLRARTDQPQHF
CDR3 DNA: TGTGCCAGCAGTTTACGGGCCAGGACGGATCAGCCCCAGCATTTT

D gene: TRBD2
clone size: many
V gene: TRBV10-2
J gene: TRBJ2-6
CDR3 protein: CASSERGGSFSGANVLTF
CDR3 DNA: TGCGCCAGCAGTGAACGTGGCGGGAGCTTTTCTGGGGCCAACGTCCTGACTTTC

D gene: TRBD1
clone size: many
V gene: TRBV24-1
J gene: TRBJ2-2
CDR3 protein: CATSDPGQGMDTGELFF
CDR3 DNA: TGTGCCACCAGTGACCCTGGACAGGGGATGGACACCGGGGAGCTGTTTTTT

D gene: -
clone size: many
V gene: TRBV11-2
J gene: TRBJ2-7
CDR3 protein: CASSLRKWAEQYF
CDR3 DNA: TGTGCCAGCAGCTTGAGGAAGTGGGCCGAGCAGTACTTC

D gene: -
clone size: -
V gene: TRBV3-1
J gene: TRBJ2-1
CDR3 protein: CASSQDTPRSGPYEQFF
CDR3 DNA: TGTGCCAGCAGCCAAGATACCCCCCGGTCTGGCCCGTATGAGCAGTTCTTC

D gene: TRBD1
clone size: -
V gene: TRBV4-3
J gene: TRBJ2-7
CDR3 protein: CASSQGRQGATQYF
CDR3 DNA: TGCGCCAGCAGCCAAGGTAGACAGGGCGCGACGCAGTACTTC

D gene: -
clone size: -
V gene: TRBV9
J gene: TRBJ2-1
CDR3 protein: CASSVGGSNEQFF
CDR3 DNA: TGTGCCAGCAGCGTAGGGGGGTCCAATGAGCAGTTCTTC

D gene: -
clone size: many
V gene: TRBV2
J gene: TRBJ2-1
CDR3 protein: CASSDFSGLGNEQFF
CDR3 DNA: TGTGCCAGCAGTGATTTCAGCGGCTTAGGCAATGAGCAGTTCTTC

D gene: -
clone size: many
V gene: TRBV11-2
J gene: TRBJ1-2
CDR3 protein: CASSLGPTNYGYTF
CDR3 DNA: TGTGCCAGCAGCTTAGGTCCCACCAACTATGGCTACACCTTC

D gene: TRBD2
clone size: few
V gene: TRBV19
J gene: TRBJ2-7
CDR3 protein: CASGLAGGGTYEQYF
CDR3 DNA: TGTGCCAGTGGACTAGCGGGAGGGGGCACCTACGAGCAGTACTTC

D gene: -
clone size: -
V gene: TRBV6-2/TRBV6-3
J gene: TRBJ1-5
CDR3 protein: CASSYIGMGNQPQHF
CDR3 DNA: TGTGCCAGCAGTTATATAGGGATGGGCAATCAGCCCCAGCATTTT

D gene: -
clone size: -
V gene: TRBV20-1
J gene: TRBJ1-5
CDR3 protein: CSAAGRNQPQHF
CDR3 DNA: TGCAGTGCTGCTGGACGGAATCAGCCCCAGCATTTT

D gene: -
clone size: few
V gene: TRBV7-9
J gene: TRBJ2-7
CDR3 protein: CASSLLGPYEQYF
CDR3 DNA: TGTGCCAGCAGCTTACTAGGCCCCTACGAGCAGTACTTC

D gene: -
clone size: -
V gene: TRBV7-9
J gene: TRBJ1-2
CDR3 protein: CASSLSAGSYGYTF
CDR3 DNA: TGTGCCAGCAGCTTATCAGCAGGGTCCTATGGCTACACCTTC

D gene: TRBD1
clone size: -
V gene: TRBV12-3/TRBV12-4
J gene: TRBJ1-2
CDR3 protein: CASRRRTGGHFYGYTF
CDR3 DNA: TGTGCCAGCAGGAGACGGACAGGGGGCCACTTCTATGGCTACACCTTC

D gene: TRBD1
clone size: -
V gene: TRBV29-1
J gene: TRBJ1-5
CDR3 protein: CSVAQGAGGQPQHF
CDR3 DNA: TGCAGCGTTGCGCAGGGGGCAGGGGGACAGCCCCAGCATTTT

D gene: -
clone size: -
V gene: TRBV7-2
J gene: TRBJ1-6
CDR3 protein: CASSKVVGGWSPLHF
CDR3 DNA: TGTGCCAGCAGCAAGGTTGTGGGAGGGTGGTCACCCCTCCACTTT

D gene: TRBD2
clone size: many
V gene: TRBV24-1
J gene: TRBJ2-2
CDR3 protein: CATSPSGRDTGELFF
CDR3 DNA: TGTGCCACCAGCCCTAGCGGGAGAGACACCGGGGAGCTGTTTTTT

D gene: -
clone size: many
V gene: TRBV20-1
J gene: TRBJ2-7
CDR3 protein: CSARTSLSYEQYF
CDR3 DNA: TGCAGTGCTCGGACGTCATTATCCTACGAGCAGTACTTC

D gene: TRBD1
clone size: many
V gene: TRBV27
J gene: TRBJ1-1
CDR3 protein: CASSFLTGDEAFF
CDR3 DNA: TGTGCCAGCAGTTTCTTAACAGGGGATGAAGCTTTCTTT

D gene: TRBD1
clone size: many
V gene: TRBV15
J gene: TRBJ2-3
CDR3 protein: CATSRDKQGDTQYF
CDR3 DNA: TGTGCCACCAGCAGAGATAAACAGGGGGATACGCAGTATTTT

D gene: TRBD1
clone size: -
V gene: TRBV29-1
J gene: TRBJ1-1
CDR3 protein: CSVEGDREGRTEAFF
CDR3 DNA: TGCAGCGTTGAAGGAGACAGGGAGGGGCGAACTGAAGCTTTCTTT

D gene: -
clone size: -
V gene: TRBV5-6
J gene: TRBJ1-2
CDR3 protein: CASSPLGGRYGYTF
CDR3 DNA: TGTGCCAGCAGCCCACTGGGGGGCCGCTATGGCTACACCTTC

D gene: TRBD2
clone size: -
V gene: TRBV29-1
J gene: TRBJ2-2
CDR3 protein: CSAETSGGTGELFF
CDR3 DNA: TGCAGCGCCGAGACTAGCGGGGGCACCGGGGAGCTGTTTTTT

D gene: -
clone size: many
V gene: TRBV19
J gene: TRBJ2-6
CDR3 protein: CASSLSGANVLTF
CDR3 DNA: TGTGCCAGTAGTCTCTCTGGGGCCAACGTCCTGACTTTC

D gene: -
clone size: few
V gene: TRBV4-3
J gene: TRBJ2-3
CDR3 protein: CASSQDLFTDTQYF
CDR3 DNA: TGCGCCAGCAGCCAAGATTTGTTTACAGATACGCAGTATTTT

D gene: -
clone size: few
V gene: TRBV6-5
J gene: TRBJ1-6
CDR3 protein: CASSYPPGGSYNSPLHF
CDR3 DNA: TGTGCCAGCAGTTACCCCCCCGGGGGCTCCTATAATTCACCCCTCCACTTT

D gene: -
clone size: many
V gene: TRBV6-1
J gene: TRBJ1-6
CDR3 protein: CASSEQPYNSPLHF
CDR3 DNA: TGTGCCAGCAGTGAACAGCCTTATAATTCACCCCTCCACTTT

D gene: -
clone size: few
V gene: TRBV29-1
J gene: TRBJ1-1
CDR3 protein: CSARQLNTEAFF
CDR3 DNA: TGCAGCGCCCGACAGCTGAACACTGAAGCTTTCTTT

D gene: -
clone size: -
V gene: TRBV10-2
J gene: TRBJ1-1
CDR3 protein: CASSDRTEAFF
CDR3 DNA: TGCGCCAGCAGTGACCGCACTGAAGCTTTCTTT

D gene: -
clone size: -
V gene: TRBV12-3/TRBV12-4
J gene: TRBJ1-1
CDR3 protein: CASSLGGPGNTEAFF
CDR3 DNA: TGTGCCAGCAGTTTGGGGGGCCCTGGGAACACTGAAGCTTTCTTT

D gene: -
clone size: few
V gene: TRBV10-3
J gene: TRBJ1-1
CDR3 protein: CAIHGERGTEAFF
CDR3 DNA: TGTGCCATCCATGGGGAAAGGGGCACTGAAGCTTTCTTT

D gene: -
clone size: few
V gene: TRBV7-9
J gene: TRBJ2-3
CDR3 protein: CASSLTNTDTQYF
CDR3 DNA: TGTGCCAGCAGCTTAACTAACACAGATACGCAGTATTTT

D gene: -
clone size: -
V gene: TRBV28
J gene: TRBJ1-1
CDR3 protein: CATHSDLSTEAFF
CDR3 DNA: TGTGCCACCCACTCGGACCTGAGCACTGAAGCTTTCTTT

D gene: -
clone size: many
V gene: TRBV28
J gene: TRBJ1-4
CDR3 protein: CASSNRGFEEKLFF
CDR3 DNA: TGTGCCAGCAGTAATAGGGGTTTTGAGGAAAAACTGTTTTTT

D gene: TRBD1
clone size: many
V gene: TRBV3-1
J gene: TRBJ1-1
CDR3 protein: CASSPNPRGSHTEAFF
CDR3 DNA: TGTGCCAGCAGCCCCAACCCCAGGGGGTCTCACACTGAAGCTTTCTTT

D gene: -
clone size: many
V gene: TRBV28
J gene: TRBJ1-2
CDR3 protein: CASSFSRGYTF
CDR3 DNA: TGTGCCAGCAGTTTTAGTCGGGGCTACACCTTC

D gene: -
clone size: -
V gene: TRBV28
J gene: TRBJ1-1
CDR3 protein: CASSPPLQGTEAFF
CDR3 DNA: TGTGCCAGCAGTCCTCCACTCCAAGGGACTGAAGCTTTCTTT

D gene: -
clone size: few
V gene: TRBV7-2
J gene: TRBJ2-5
CDR3 protein: CASSLASTGAGQETQYF
CDR3 DNA: TGTGCCAGCAGCTTAGCGTCAACGGGAGCGGGCCAAGAGACCCAGTACTTC

D gene: -
clone size: -
V gene: TRBV24-1
J gene: TRBJ2-7
CDR3 protein: CATSDFYEQYF
CDR3 DNA: TGTGCCACCAGTGATTTCTACGAGCAGTACTTC

D gene: -
clone size: -
V gene: TRBV5-5
J gene: TRBJ2-3
CDR3 protein: CASSLVGSTDTQYF
CDR3 DNA: TGTGCCAGCAGCTTGGTTGGTAGCACAGATACGCAGTATTTT

D gene: TRBD2
clone size: few
V gene: TRBV2
J gene: TRBJ2-5
CDR3 protein: CASSYGLAGGRETQYF
CDR3 DNA: TGTGCCAGCAGTTACGGACTAGCGGGAGGACGAGAGACCCAGTACTTC

D gene: -
clone size: many
V gene: TRBV6-2/TRBV6-3
J gene: TRBJ2-7
CDR3 protein: CASSDLGPWYF
CDR3 DNA: TGTGCCAGCAGTGATTTAGGACCGTGGTACTTC

D gene: -
clone size: few
V gene: TRBV11-2
J gene: TRBJ1-3
CDR3 protein: CASSLTTGKDGNTIYF
CDR3 DNA: TGTGCCAGCAGCTTAACTACGGGGAAGGACGGAAACACCATATATTTT

D gene: -
clone size: -
V gene: TRBV29-1
J gene: TRBJ2-5
CDR3 protein: CSVRSEETQYF
CDR3 DNA: TGCAGCGTGAGATCGGAAGAGACCCAGTACTTC

D gene: TRBD1
clone size: -
V gene: TRBV5-6
J gene: TRBJ1-2
CDR3 protein: CASRSDRVYGYTF
CDR3 DNA: TGTGCCAGCAGATCGGACAGGGTCTATGGCTACACCTTC

D gene: -
clone size: many
V gene: TRBV4-3
J gene: TRBJ2-3
CDR3 protein: CASSLDRRSTDTQYF
CDR3 DNA: TGCGCCAGCAGCCTTGACAGGAGGAGCACAGATACGCAGTATTTT

D gene: -
clone size: many
V gene: TRBV12-3/TRBV12-4
J gene: TRBJ2-3
CDR3 protein: CASSLVSDTQYF
CDR3 DNA: TGTGCCAGCAGTTTAGTCTCCGATACGCAGTATTTT

D gene: -
clone size: many
V gene: TRBV5-6
J gene: TRBJ1-4
CDR3 protein: CASSLFGGGEKLFF
CDR3 DNA: TGTGCCAGCAGCTTGTTCGGCGGCGGGGAAAAACTGTTTTTT

D gene: -
clone size: -
V gene: TRBV28
J gene: TRBJ2-6
CDR3 protein: CASSFEDVLTF
CDR3 DNA: TGTGCCAGCAGTTTTGAGGACGTCCTGACTTTC

D gene: -
clone size: few
V gene: TRBV9
J gene: TRBJ1-3
CDR3 protein: CASSVATGRNPSGNTIYF
CDR3 DNA: TGTGCCAGCAGCGTAGCTACAGGCCGTAATCCCTCTGGAAACACCATATATTTT